The 26 T cell receptor beta chains listed next were all sequenced from one sample in a study of radiotherapy plus CTLA-4 blockade in lung cancer. TCRdb keeps only in-frame clones here, not all; method: immunoSEQ multiplex PCR. In the table there are about 25,000 clones, 65% to 85% of which are singletons. The specimen comprised peripheral blood, sampled from a patient treated with radiotherapy plus ipilimumab. The receptors were gathered from a human donor with non-small cell lung cancer who had stable disease on radiotherapy plus ipilimumab.

This clone was counted between two and nine times. The rearrangement links TRBV4-2 to TRBJ2-1; tentative D call: TRBD1 (6 bases). Germline loops: CDR1 LGHNA, CDR2 YNFKEQ. This CDR3 contains 17 residues. The ends were cut back, 0 bases at V and 5 bases at J, with 17 bases in the middle. In DNA form, the CDR3 reads TGTGCCAGCAGCCAAGATGATGGGACACCGATCAACAATGAGCAGTTCTTC. Residues: CASSQDDGTPINNEQFF.

V is TRBV14 and J is TRBJ2-3; the D gene is possibly TRBD1 (6 bases). CDR3 size: 15 residues. V dropped 2 bases and J dropped 0 bases, with 9 bases sitting between them. Germline values: CDR1 SGHDN, CDR2 FVKESK. CDR3 sequence reads: CASSQYRASTDTQYF. CDR3 DNA: TGTGCCAGCAGCCAATACAGGGCTAGCACAGATACGCAGTATTTT.

V usage is TRBV27 and J usage is TRBJ2-5, with no clear D. The CDR3 loop spans 16 amino acids. The V and J ends lost 2 bases and 4 bases respectively, with 17 bases between them. Germline CDR1 and CDR2: MNHEY and SMNVEV (reference sequence). The CDR3 region is CASSLGVGIPGETQYF. CDR3 DNA sequence: TGTGCCAGCAGTTTAGGGGTGGGGATTCCAGGAGAGACCCAGTACTTC.

In nucleotides, the CDR3 is TGTGCCAGCAGCATAAAGGACAGGGGCTACGAGCAGTACTTC. It codes for CASSIKDRGYEQYF. J is TRBJ2-7 and V is TRBV5-5; TRBD1 aligns across 9 bases. The germline gives CDR1 SGHKS, CDR2 YYEKEE (reference sequence). V was clipped by 4 bases and J by 3 bases; unmatched bases: 5. The CDR3 is made up of 14 amino acids.

This chain links TRBV9 with TRBJ1-2; D is unresolved. Trimming left V 4 bases short and J 0 bases short, with 13 bases between. The CDR3 is made up of 15 amino acids. The V gene's germline CDR1 is SGDLS and CDR2 YYNGEE. The CDR3 spells CASSPFAVANYGYTF. The CDR3 DNA follows: TGTGCCAGCAGCCCCTTTGCGGTAGCTAACTATGGCTACACCTTC.

The DNA of the CDR3 is TGTGCCAGTACCCCGACCGCTGGTACGGGACAGCGGGGCTACACCTTC. Amino acids: CASTPTAGTGQRGYTF. The rearrangement joins TRBV19 to TRBJ1-2, with TRBD1 matching 7 bases. Trimming removed 7 bases from V and 8 bases from J; junction bases left unmatched: 19. CDR3 length: 16 residues. Germline assignment: CDR1 LNHDA and CDR2 SQIVND (reference sequence).

The chain joins TRBV5-1 to TRBJ1-3, with D possibly TRBD1 on 6 matching bases. Between the trimmed V and J ends, which lost 0 bases and 5 bases, there was a span of 9 bases. Germline CDR1 is SGHRS and CDR2 is YFSETQ. The CDR3 runs to 14 residues. The CDR3 region is CASSLGGQRNTIYF. In DNA, the CDR3 is TGCGCCAGCAGCTTGGGGGGGCAGAGAAACACCATATATTTT.

The chain links TRBV7-2 to TRBJ2-1; D is perhaps TRBD2 (7 bases). The CDR3 consists of 15 residues. Germline loops: CDR1 SGHTA, CDR2 FQGNSA. The V gene lost 6 bases and the J gene lost 5 bases, with 17 bases spanning the gap. The CDR3 DNA is TGTGCCAGCAGTACGAGGAGGGGGGGCGACAATGAGCAGTTCTTC. Residues: CASSTRRGGDNEQFF.

The DNA for the CDR3 is TGTGCCAGCAGTAACCAGGGCGACACCGGGGAGCTGTTTTTT. It is translated as CASSNQGDTGELFF. This sequence joins TRBV6-5 and TRBJ2-2, with D tentatively TRBD1 (5 bases). CDR1 is MNHEY, CDR2 SVGAGI, per germline. With 5 bases removed from V and 3 bases from J, the gap between germline ends came to 10 bases. This CDR3 is 14 amino acids long.

The chain couples TRBV27 to TRBJ2-7; possibly TRBD1 or TRBD2 for D (5 bases each). The CDR3 has 16 amino acids. Germline CDR1 is MNHEY and CDR2 is SMNVEV (reference sequence). V was shortened by 3 bases and J by 5 bases, with 20 bases between the two germline ends. CDR3: CASSFWSEGPTHEQYF. For the CDR3, the DNA is TGTGCCAGCAGTTTCTGGTCAGAGGGGCCAACCCACGAGCAGTACTTC.

V and J are TRBV10-2 and TRBJ2-3; D gene unclear. CDR3 length: 13 amino acids. Germline lookup yields CDR1 WSHSY and CDR2 SAAADI. V gave up 3 bases and J gave up 3 bases, with 7 bases separating them. CDR3 nucleotides: TGCGCCAGCAGTGACAGGCGGACAGATACGCAGTATTTT. It specifies CASSDRRTDTQYF.

This clone was found a few times. The chain couples TRBV7-6 to TRBJ2-5; 11 bases match TRBD2. The germline V gene encodes CDR1 SGHVS and CDR2 FNYEAQ. With V trimmed by 1 base and J by 5 bases, 12 bases remained unmatched. This CDR3 contains 18 residues. The CDR3 loop is CASSLVEPSGRPGETQYF. The DNA for the CDR3 is TGTGCCAGCAGCTTAGTTGAACCTAGCGGGAGGCCGGGGGAGACCCAGTACTTC.

The chain couples TRBV6-1 to TRBJ1-1; 8 bases align to TRBD1. Germline CDR1 MNHNS, CDR2 SASEGT. With V trimmed by 1 base and J by 5 bases, 6 bases remained unmatched. The CDR3 consists of 15 residues. The CDR3 spells CASSEVTGGDTEAFF. The DNA of the CDR3 is TGTGCCAGCAGTGAAGTCACAGGGGGGGATACTGAAGCTTTCTTT.

This rearrangement joins TRBV6-1 to TRBJ2-3; 11 positions agree with TRBD2. Germline values: CDR1 MNHNS, CDR2 SASEGT. CDR3 size: 16 residues. The V gene end was trimmed by 4 bases and the J gene end by 6 bases; junction bases not matched to a gene: 9. DNA of the CDR3: TGTGCCAGCAGTGGGACTAGCGGGTATTCCGGGGATACGCAGTATTTT. It codes for CASSGTSGYSGDTQYF.

The genes are TRBV5-1 and TRBJ2-3, with 9 bases lining up with TRBD2. V was pared by 0 bases and J by 2 bases, with 1 base of the junction left unmatched. The CDR3 is made up of 15 amino acids. CDR1 and CDR2 from the germline V gene are SGHRS and YFSETQ. Written as DNA, the CDR3 is TGCGCCAGCAGCTTGGTAGCGGGAGTCACAGATACGCAGTATTTT. Residues: CASSLVAGVTDTQYF.

J is TRBJ2-7 and V is TRBV29-1, with D possibly matching TRBD1 (6 bases). The CDR3 runs 13 residues. CDR1 is SQVTM and CDR2 is ANQGSEA in the germline V gene. Between the trimmed V and J ends, which lost 0 bases and 3 bases, there was a span of 9 bases. In DNA form, the CDR3 reads TGCAGCGTTGAAGACTGGGACAACTACGAGCAGTACTTC. It translates to CSVEDWDNYEQYF.

The chain carries TRBV7-6 and TRBJ2-7; TRBD2 aligns across 9 bases. The V segment lost 1 base and the J segment 0 bases; nucleotides outside the gene matches: 4. Germline CDR1 SGHVS, CDR2 FNYEAQ. This CDR3 has 16 amino acids. The CDR3: CASSLGNSGSSYEQYF. CDR3 bases: TGTGCCAGCAGCTTAGGAAATAGCGGGAGCTCCTACGAGCAGTACTTC.

The chain recombines TRBV11-2 with TRBJ2-3; 9 bases align to TRBD1. The CDR3 extends over 19 amino acids. Germline V CDR1 and CDR2: SGHAT, FQNNGV. Germline trimming cut 1 base from V and 2 bases from J; bases unmatched to any gene: 13. CDR3 DNA: TGTGCCAGCAGCTTAGGAGGGGCCGGGACAGGGAAACTCACAGATACGCAGTATTTT. It yields the protein CASSLGGAGTGKLTDTQYF. The full variable domain, rest sourced from reference TRBV11-2 and TRBJ2-3, is EAGVAQSPRYKIIEKRQSVAFWCNPISGHATLYWYQQILGQGPKLLIQFQNNGVVDDSQLPKDRFSAERLKGVDSTLKIQPAKLEDSAVYLCASSLGGAGTGKLTDTQYFGPGTRLTVL.

The chain employs TRBV18 and TRBJ2-2; 9 positions agree with TRBD1. Germline CDR1 KGHSH, CDR2 LQKENI. V gave up 6 bases and J gave up 2 bases; unmatched junction bases: 7. CDR3 length equals 16 residues. CDR3 protein: CASSPRDRANTGELFF. For the CDR3, the DNA is TGTGCCAGCTCGCCCAGGGACAGGGCTAACACCGGGGAGCTGTTTTTT.

The V gene is TRBV4-2, the J gene TRBJ1-5, with a possible D match to TRBD1 (6 bases). This CDR3 has 16 amino acids. CDR1 LGHNA and CDR2 YNFKEQ come from the germline V gene. Trimming took off 3 bases at V and 4 bases at J, with 16 bases between the two ends. This CDR3 reads CASSQRGSRGNQPQHF. The CDR3 DNA is TGTGCCAGCAGCCAGAGGGGGAGCCGGGGTAATCAGCCCCAGCATTTT.

The chain recombines TRBV2 with TRBJ1-2, with no clear D. The germline V gene encodes CDR1 SNHLY and CDR2 FYNNEI. V was cut by 8 bases and J by 5 bases, with 6 bases left in between. The CDR3 has 10 residues. This chain's CDR3 is CASWEYGYTF. CDR3 sequence (DNA): TGTGCCAGCTGGGAGTATGGCTACACCTTC.

This chain links TRBV5-6 with TRBJ2-1, with D possibly matching TRBD2 (6 bases). In germline, CDR1 is SGHDT, CDR2 YYEEEE. The germline V and J ends were trimmed by 4 bases and 0 bases, with 8 bases remaining between them. The CDR3 has 14 residues. The CDR3 DNA is TGTGCCAGCAGCCGGGACTTCTCCTACAATGAGCAGTTCTTC. It codes for CASSRDFSYNEQFF.

This chain uses TRBV19 with TRBJ1-3; D unclear. This CDR3 region has 14 residues. Trimming took off 8 bases at V and 0 bases at J, with 11 bases between the two ends. Germline CDR1 and CDR2: LNHDA and SQIVND (reference sequence). The DNA of the CDR3 is TGTGCCAGTTCTCCTATGATCTCTGGAAACACCATATATTTT. Its translation is CASSPMISGNTIYF.

The chain links TRBV5-6 to TRBJ2-7; weak D call: TRBD2 (7 bases). Germline assignment: CDR1 SGHDT and CDR2 YYEEEE. This CDR3 comprises 14 residues. Trimming stripped 0 bases from V and 6 bases from J, with 13 bases between. The CDR3 protein is CASSLVREGGEQYF. The CDR3 DNA sequence: TGTGCCAGCAGCTTGGTCAGGGAGGGGGGCGAGCAGTACTTC.

This chain connects TRBV4-3 to TRBJ2-7, with TRBD2 as a possible D gene (6 bases). The germline V gene encodes CDR1 LGHNA and CDR2 YSLEER. The CDR3 sequence is 13 residues long. V was cut by 5 bases and J by 4 bases, with 12 bases left in between. Here the CDR3 DNA reads TGCGCCAGCAGCTCAGGGAGGAGGTACGAGCAGTACTTC. Amino acids: CASSSGRRYEQYF.

CDR3 nucleotide sequence: TGTGCCAGCAGTCTGATACAGAACTACTATGGCTACACCTTC. Translated: CASSLIQNYYGYTF. V and J are TRBV2 and TRBJ1-2; no definite D call. V lost 5 bases to trimming and J lost 3 bases, with 13 bases between them. From germline, CDR1 is SNHLY and CDR2 FYNNEI. The length of the CDR3 is 14 residues.